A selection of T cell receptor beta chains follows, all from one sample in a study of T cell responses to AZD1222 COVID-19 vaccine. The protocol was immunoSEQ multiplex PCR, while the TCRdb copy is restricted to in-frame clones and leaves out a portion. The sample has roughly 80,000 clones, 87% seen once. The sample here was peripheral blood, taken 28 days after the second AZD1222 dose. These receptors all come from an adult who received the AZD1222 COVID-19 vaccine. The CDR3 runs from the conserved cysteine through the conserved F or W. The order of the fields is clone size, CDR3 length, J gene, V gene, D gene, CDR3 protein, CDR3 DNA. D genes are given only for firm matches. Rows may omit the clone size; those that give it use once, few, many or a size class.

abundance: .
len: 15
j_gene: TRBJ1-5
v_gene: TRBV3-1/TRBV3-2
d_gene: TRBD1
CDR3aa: CASSATTGPGQPQHF
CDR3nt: TGTGCCAGCAGCGCCACGACAGGGCCCGGGCAGCCCCAGCATTTT

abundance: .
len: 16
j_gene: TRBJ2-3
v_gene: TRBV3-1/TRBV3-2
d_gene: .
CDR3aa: CASSQLGLAPSDTQYF
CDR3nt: TGTGCCAGCAGCCAATTGGGTCTAGCGCCTTCAGATACGCAGTATTTT

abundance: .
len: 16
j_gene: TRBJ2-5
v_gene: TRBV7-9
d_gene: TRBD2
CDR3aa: CASSLGGLAGPETQYF
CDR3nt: TGTGCCAGCAGCTTAGGGGGACTAGCGGGCCCCGAGACCCAGTACTTC

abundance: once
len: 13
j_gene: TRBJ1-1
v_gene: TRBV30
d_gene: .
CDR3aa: CAWSPRESNTAFF
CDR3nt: TGTGCCTGGAGTCCGAGGGAGAGTAACACAGCTTTCTTT

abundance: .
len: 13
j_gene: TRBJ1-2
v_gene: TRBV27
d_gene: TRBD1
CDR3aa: CASKQGTAYGYTF
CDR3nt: TGTGCCAGTAAACAGGGGACGGCCTATGGCTACACCTTC

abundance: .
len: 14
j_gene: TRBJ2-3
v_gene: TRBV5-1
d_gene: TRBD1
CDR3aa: CASNRGEVSDTQYF
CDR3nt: TGCGCCAGCAACAGGGGGGAGGTCTCAGATACGCAGTATTTT

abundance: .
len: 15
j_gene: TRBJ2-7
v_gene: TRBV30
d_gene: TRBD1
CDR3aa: CAWSATTGVTYEQYF
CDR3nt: TGTGCCTGGAGTGCCACGACAGGGGTGACATACGAGCAGTACTTC

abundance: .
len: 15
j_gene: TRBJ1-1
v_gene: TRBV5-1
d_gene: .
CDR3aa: CASSPGTELNTEAFF
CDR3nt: TGCGCCAGCAGCCCGGGGACGGAATTGAACACTGAAGCTTTCTTT

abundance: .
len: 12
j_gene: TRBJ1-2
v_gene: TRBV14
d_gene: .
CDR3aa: CASSGQSNGYTF
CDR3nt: TGTGCCAGCAGCGGACAGTCCAATGGCTACACCTTC

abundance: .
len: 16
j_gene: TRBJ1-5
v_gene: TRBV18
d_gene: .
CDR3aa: CASSPAQRGSNQPQHF
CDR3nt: TGTGCCAGCTCACCGGCCCAGCGGGGTAGCAATCAGCCCCAGCATTTT

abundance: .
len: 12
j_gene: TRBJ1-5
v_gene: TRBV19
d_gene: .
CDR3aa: CASSTPRQPQHF
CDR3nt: TGTGCCAGTAGTACCCCAAGGCAGCCCCAGCATTTT

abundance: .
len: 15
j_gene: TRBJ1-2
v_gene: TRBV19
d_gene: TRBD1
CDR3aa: CASSAPRGGNYGYTF
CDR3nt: TGTGCCAGTAGTGCCCCTAGAGGGGGCAACTATGGCTACACCTTC

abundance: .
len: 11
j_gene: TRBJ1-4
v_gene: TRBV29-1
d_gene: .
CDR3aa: CSVRANEKLFF
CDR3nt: TGCAGTGTAAGAGCTAATGAAAAACTGTTTTTT

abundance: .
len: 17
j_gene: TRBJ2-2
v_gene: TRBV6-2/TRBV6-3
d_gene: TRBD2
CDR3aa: CASSSLAGRGSTGELFF
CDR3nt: TGTGCCAGCAGTTCCCTAGCGGGTCGGGGCAGTACCGGGGAGCTGTTTTTT

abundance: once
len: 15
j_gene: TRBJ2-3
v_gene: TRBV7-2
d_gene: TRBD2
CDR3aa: CASSPDAGGLRTQYF
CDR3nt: TGTGCCAGCAGCCCCGACGCGGGGGGGCTGCGGACGCAGTATTTT

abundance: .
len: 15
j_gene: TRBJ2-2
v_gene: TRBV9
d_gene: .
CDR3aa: CASTRPGGDTGELFF
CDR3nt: TGTGCCAGCACCCGACCCGGAGGGGACACCGGGGAGCTGTTTTTT

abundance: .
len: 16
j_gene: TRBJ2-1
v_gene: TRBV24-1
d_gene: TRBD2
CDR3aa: CATSDASGGTYNEQFF
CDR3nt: TGTGCCACCAGTGATGCTAGCGGGGGCACCTACAATGAGCAGTTCTTC

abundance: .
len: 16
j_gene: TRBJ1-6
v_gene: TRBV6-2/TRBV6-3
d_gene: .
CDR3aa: CASSYNARGYNSPLHF
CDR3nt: TGTGCCAGCAGTTATAATGCCAGGGGTTATAATTCACCCCTCCACTTT

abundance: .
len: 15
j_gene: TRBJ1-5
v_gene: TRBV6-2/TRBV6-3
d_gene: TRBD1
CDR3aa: CASSTGTGVYQPQHF
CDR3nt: TGTGCCAGCAGTACAGGGACAGGGGTGTATCAGCCCCAGCATTTT

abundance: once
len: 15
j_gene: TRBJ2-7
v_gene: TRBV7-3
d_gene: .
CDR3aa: CASSLGVGSSYEQYF
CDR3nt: TGTGCCAGCAGCTTAGGGGTCGGGAGCTCCTACGAGCAGTACTTC

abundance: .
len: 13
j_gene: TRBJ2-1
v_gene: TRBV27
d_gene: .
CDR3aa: CASSLTRYHEQFF
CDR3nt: TGTGCCAGCAGTCTGACTCGTTATCATGAGCAGTTCTTC

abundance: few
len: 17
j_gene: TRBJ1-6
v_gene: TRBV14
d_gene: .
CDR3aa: CASSQRGGETSASPLHF
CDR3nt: TGTGCCAGCAGCCAAAGAGGGGGAGAAACGAGTGCTTCACCCCTCCACTTT

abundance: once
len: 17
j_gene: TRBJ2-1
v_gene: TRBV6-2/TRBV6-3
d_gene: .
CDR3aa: CASSYSRRTSWDNEQFF
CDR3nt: TGTGCCAGCAGTTACTCGAGGCGCACTAGTTGGGACAATGAGCAGTTCTTC